Listed below are T cell receptor beta chains from one sample, sequenced in a study of blood T cell repertoires in COVID-19. Measured with immunoSEQ multiplex PCR; TCRdb has only the in-frame clones, and not every one. Among about 190,000 clones listed, around 80% were seen once. Material: peripheral blood. Receptors originate from a man aged 25 to 40 with active or convalescent COVID-19. Each CDR3 is given with its conserved first and last residue. D genes are given only for firm matches. Not all rows give a size; the values are once, few, many and, for expanded clones, a class.

d_call | j_call | clone_size | v_call | cdr3_aa | cdr3_nt
TRBD1 | TRBJ1-6 | NA | TRBV7-9 | CASSVGTGVYSPLHF | TGTGCCAGCAGCGTCGGGACAGGGGTTTATTCACCCCTCCACTTT
NA | TRBJ2-6 | NA | TRBV27 | CASSLGAAGANVLTF | TGTGCCAGCAGTTTAGGGGCAGCGGGGGCCAACGTCCTGACTTTC
NA | TRBJ1-2 | few | TRBV4-1 | CASSQEATGSNYGYTF | TGCGCCAGCAGCCAAGAAGCCACGGGATCAAACTATGGCTACACCTTC
NA | TRBJ1-1 | NA | TRBV18 | CASSPPWDKNTEAFF | TGTGCCAGCTCACCACCCTGGGACAAGAACACTGAAGCTTTCTTT
TRBD1 | TRBJ2-7 | NA | TRBV7-9 | CASSLGGQGYEQYF | TGTGCCAGCAGCTTAGGCGGACAGGGCTACGAGCAGTACTTC
NA | TRBJ1-4 | NA | TRBV6-5 | CASSSRFQDEKLFF | TGTGCCAGCAGCTCCCGATTCCAGGATGAAAAACTGTTTTTT
TRBD1 | TRBJ2-1 | NA | TRBV11-2 | CASSSLSTDPGQGVF | TGTGCCAGCAGCTCCTTGAGTACCGACCCGGGACAGGGGGTCTTC
NA | TRBJ2-2 | few | TRBV27 | CASSFYGLKTGELFF | TGTGCCAGCAGTTTTTACGGACTAAAGACCGGGGAGCTGTTTTTT
TRBD1 | TRBJ2-6 | NA | TRBV28 | CASIPRTGGAGANVLTF | TGTGCCAGCATCCCCCGGACAGGGGGCGCGGGGGCCAACGTCCTGACTTTC
TRBD2 | TRBJ2-2 | NA | TRBV4-1 | CASSQDSTSGLTGELFF | TGCGCCAGCAGCCAAGATAGTACTAGCGGACTCACCGGGGAGCTGTTTTTT
TRBD1 | TRBJ2-5 | NA | TRBV6-1 | CASSEGQGGRETQYF | TGTGCCAGCAGTGAAGGACAGGGTGGGCGAGAGACCCAGTACTTC
TRBD1 | TRBJ1-2 | NA | TRBV27 | CASSTIQGAHGYTF | TGTGCCAGCAGTACCATACAGGGGGCTCACGGCTACACCTTC
TRBD1 | TRBJ1-5 | NA | TRBV19 | CASIEGAWTGSSNQPQHF | TGTGCCAGCATTGAAGGGGCCTGGACAGGGAGTAGCAATCAGCCCCAGCATTTT
TRBD1 | TRBJ2-3 | NA | TRBV12-5 | CASGIGQAAHITDTQYF | TGTGCTAGTGGTATAGGACAGGCCGCTCATATTACAGATACGCAGTATTTT
NA | TRBJ1-2 | NA | TRBV19 | CASSRGLRDNYGYTF | TGTGCCAGTAGCCGGGGATTGAGGGATAACTATGGCTACACCTTC
TRBD1 | TRBJ1-1 | NA | TRBV7-6 | CASSPRDRGPMNTEAFF | TGTGCCAGCAGCCCTAGGGACAGGGGGCCTATGAACACTGAAGCTTTCTTT
TRBD2 | TRBJ2-5 | NA | TRBV4-2 | CASSQDTSGGAETQYF | TGTGCCAGCAGCCAAGATACTAGCGGGGGGGCTGAGACCCAGTACTTC
NA | TRBJ2-7 | NA | TRBV27 | CASSLEETNEQYF | TGTGCCAGCAGTTTGGAGGAGACTAACGAGCAGTACTTC
NA | TRBJ1-2 | NA | TRBV6-5 | CASSLPGLGGYTF | TGTGCCAGCAGTCTACCAGGGTTAGGTGGCTACACCTTC
NA | TRBJ1-1 | NA | TRBV2 | CASSEWASHDEAFF | TGTGCCAGCAGTGAATGGGCCTCCCACGATGAAGCTTTCTTT
NA | TRBJ1-5 | NA | TRBV28 | CASSLPAGSHNQPQHF | TGTGCCAGCAGCTTACCCGCAGGGTCCCACAATCAGCCCCAGCATTTT
NA | TRBJ1-1 | few | TRBV6-5 | CASSQTGNTEAFF | TGTGCCAGCAGTCAGACGGGTAACACTGAAGCTTTCTTT
TRBD1 | TRBJ1-2 | NA | TRBV29-1 | CSVEGTGDNYGYTF | TGCAGCGTTGAGGGGACAGGGGACAACTATGGCTACACCTTC
NA | TRBJ2-6 | NA | TRBV5-4 | CASSLGASLANVLTF | TGTGCCAGCAGCTTGGGGGCCTCACTGGCCAACGTCCTGACTTTC
TRBD2 | TRBJ2-7 | NA | TRBV9 | CASSVASGDSYEQYF | TGTGCCAGCAGCGTAGCAAGCGGGGACTCCTACGAGCAGTACTTC
NA | TRBJ1-3 | few | TRBV10-3 | CAIRKADSPGNTIYF | TGTGCCATCAGAAAAGCCGATTCCCCTGGAAACACCATATATTTT
NA | TRBJ1-6 | NA | TRBV5-1 | CASSRDIYNSPLHF | TGCGCCAGCAGCCGGGACATTTATAATTCACCCCTCCACTTT
TRBD2 | TRBJ2-3 | NA | TRBV11-3 | CASSYELFSGRAIDTQYF | TGTGCCAGCAGCTACGAATTATTTAGCGGGAGGGCCATAGATACGCAGTATTTT
TRBD1 | TRBJ1-1 | NA | TRBV7-6 | CASSVIGQGVEAFF | TGTGCCAGCAGCGTCATCGGACAGGGGGTCGAAGCTTTCTTT
NA | TRBJ2-7 | NA | TRBV28 | CASSLDRAGLGEPYEQYF | TGTGCCAGCAGTTTAGACAGGGCGGGACTAGGGGAGCCCTACGAGCAGTACTTC
NA | TRBJ1-1 | NA | TRBV7-3 | CASSSQANTEAFF | TGTGCCAGCAGCTCACAGGCGAACACTGAAGCTTTCTTT
TRBD2 | TRBJ2-7 | once | TRBV3-1/TRBV3-2 | CASSRGSGGEQYF | TGTGCCAGCAGCCGAGGGTCGGGGGGAGAGCAGTACTTC
TRBD1 | TRBJ1-6 | NA | TRBV19 | CASSTRDRGQGHSPLHF | TGTGCCAGTAGTACAAGAGACCGTGGACAGGGACATTCACCCCTCCACTTT
NA | TRBJ2-5 | NA | TRBV5-6 | CASSLVDSDQYF | TGTGCCAGCAGCTTGGTAGACAGTGACCAGTACTTC
TRBD2 | TRBJ2-3 | NA | TRBV10-3 | CAISEPAETSQYTDTQYF | TGTGCCATCAGTGAGCCCGCCGAGACTAGCCAATACACAGATACGCAGTATTTT
TRBD2 | TRBJ2-5 | NA | TRBV27 | CASSDPGTSGGVRTQYF | TGTGCCAGCAGTGATCCCGGGACTAGCGGGGGGGTACGGACCCAGTACTTC
TRBD2 | TRBJ2-7 | NA | TRBV6-4 | CASSLTSASEQYF | TGTGCCAGCAGCCTTACTAGCGCCTCCGAGCAGTACTTC
NA | TRBJ1-5 | NA | TRBV11-2 | CASSPSGEAQPQHF | TGTGCCAGCAGCCCCTCGGGGGAGGCTCAGCCCCAGCATTTT
NA | TRBJ1-1 | once | TRBV7-9 | CASSLMGLSQENTEAFF | TGTGCCAGCAGCTTAATGGGGCTGAGTCAGGAGAACACTGAAGCTTTCTTT
NA | TRBJ1-4 | NA | TRBV9 | CASSVRGTTNEKLFF | TGTGCCAGCAGCGTCCGGGGGACAACTAATGAAAAACTGTTTTTT
TRBD1 | TRBJ1-6 | NA | TRBV28 | CASSRGQGLSPLHF | TGTGCCAGCAGCCGGGGACAGGGACTTTCACCCCTCCACTTT
TRBD2 | TRBJ2-3 | NA | TRBV7-9 | CASSRGSGSISDTQYF | TGTGCCAGCAGCCGTGGGAGCGGGAGTATCTCAGATACGCAGTATTTT
TRBD1 | TRBJ1-1 | NA | TRBV19 | CASSPIRQGGAFF | TGTGCCAGTAGTCCGATAAGACAGGGAGGAGCTTTCTTT
TRBD2 | TRBJ2-5 | NA | TRBV2 | CASSVPGLAGLSYQETQYF | TGTGCCAGCAGTGTCCCGGGACTAGCGGGCCTCTCGTACCAAGAGACCCAGTACTTC
TRBD1 | TRBJ1-4 | NA | TRBV5-1 | CASGLQGAINEKLFF | TGCGCCAGCGGACTCCAGGGGGCGATTAATGAAAAACTGTTTTTT
NA | TRBJ1-2 | NA | TRBV6-6 | CASSTTGNYGYTF | TGTGCCAGCAGTACAACAGGGAACTATGGCTACACCTTC
TRBD1 | TRBJ1-4 | NA | TRBV18 | CASSPPVGQATNEKLFF | TGTGCCAGCTCACCACCAGTCGGACAGGCGACTAATGAAAAACTGTTTTTT
NA | TRBJ1-1 | NA | TRBV5-5 | CASSLAALISKGTEAFF | TGTGCCAGCAGCTTAGCGGCGCTTATAAGCAAAGGGACTGAAGCTTTCTTT
NA | TRBJ1-5 | NA | TRBV3-1/TRBV3-2 | CASSPGPDQPQHF | TGTGCCAGCAGCCCAGGGCCAGATCAGCCCCAGCATTTT
TRBD2 | TRBJ2-5 | NA | TRBV30 | CAWGSGRETQYF | TGTGCCTGGGGTAGCGGGAGGGAGACCCAGTACTTC
NA | TRBJ1-1 | NA | TRBV6-2/TRBV6-3 | CASSHDWDKNTEAFF | TGTGCCAGCAGTCACGACTGGGACAAGAACACTGAAGCTTTCTTT